What follows are 3 T cell receptor beta chains derived from one specimen sequenced in a study of shared clonotypes between healthy human individuals. Produced via immunoSEQ multiplex PCR; TCRdb's table is partial and in-frame only. The sample includes hundreds of thousands of clones, 70% to 80% of them seen just once. The sample was PBMCs. The receptors here all came from a woman between 40 and 55 years old in good health. Some clones in this sample may be carry-over from other donors' samples.

About this clone: A far larger clone is off by one base, so a read error is likely. The sample has other DNA sequences that encode this CDR3 too. V and J are TRBV30 and TRBJ2-7, with D possibly matching TRBD1 (5 bases). The germline V gene has CDR1 GTSNPN and CDR2 SVGIG (reference sequence). V shed 0 bases and J shed 2 bases, with 17 bases lying between them. The CDR3 length is 16 residues. CDR3 sequence: CAWSVLKGQRAYEQYF. DNA for the CDR3: TGTGCCTGGAGTGTACTGAAGGGGCAAAGGGCCTACGAGCAGTACTTC.

The rearrangement links TRBV5-1 to TRBJ1-1; possibly TRBD1 for D (6 bases). V dropped 5 bases and J dropped 6 bases, with 17 bases sitting between them. The length of the CDR3 is 14 residues. In germline, CDR1 is SGHRS, CDR2 YFSETQ. The CDR3 DNA sequence: TGCGCCAGCAGGGACCTTGGGGGGGCCGCTGAAGCTTTCTTT. Amino acids: CASRDLGGAAEAFF.

The chain has TRBV19 and TRBJ2-2; 11 bases are shared with TRBD2. With V trimmed by 7 bases and J by 7 bases, 11 bases remained unmatched. The CDR3 is 16 residues long. From germline, CDR1 is LNHDA and CDR2 SQIVND (reference sequence). The chain's CDR3 is CASTLSGRASVGELFF. The DNA for the CDR3 is TGTGCCAGTACCCTTAGCGGGAGGGCGTCTGTCGGGGAGCTGTTTTTT.